This T cell receptor (beta chain) was recorded in a study of blood T cell repertoires in COVID-19. Overall study context: There were acute and convalescent COVID-19 samples, and they came from the United States, Italy and Spain. T cells, B-cell-depleted T cells, or PBMCs provided the cDNA or gDNA that served as material.

Germline V gene sequence: CDR1 MNHEY, CDR2 SVGAGI. The CDR3 has 15 amino acids. V lost 11 bases, J lost 0 bases, and 18 bases lay in between. This clone was counted a few times. As processed by the authors: The assay estimated nucleated cells by amplifying reference gene primers. The table came from immunoSEQ multiplex PCR; TCRdb's copy has only in-frame clones and leaves some out. V and J calls and clone size come straight from that table; D and trimming were deduced from the DNA. The data contain approximately 75,000 clones, around 76% of them singletons. The chain combines TRBV6-5 with TRBJ2-3; no clear D. The sample comprised peripheral blood. The receptor's source is a woman over 75 with active or convalescent COVID-19. The CDR3 sequence: CACRITPTSTDTQYF. CDR3 bases: TGTGCCTGCCGAATTACGCCGACTAGCACAGATACGCAGTATTTT.